This T cell receptor (beta chain) came from a study of radiation and T cells in renal cell carcinoma (dated by TCRdb to about 2020). Background on the whole study: In total, 50 or so samples, comprising around 25 tumors and roughly 27 peripheral blood samples, were subjected to TCR beta sequencing. The final blood draw was performed at 4 weeks after radiation, at the same time as nephrectomy. Across all 50 or so samples, 4,016,671 unique CDR3 nucleotide sequences, encoding roughly 3 million unique CDR3 amino acid sequences, were identified. Here is what the overall study found, with its caveats: Changes in the blood repertoire were not tracked past 4 weeks after treatment. Top tumor clonotypes rose in blood from baseline to 2 weeks post-radiation, then contracted by 4 weeks, suggesting transient expansion of tumor-resident clones. Because no pretreatment tumor biopsies were available, whether clonotypes were present in the tumor at baseline could not be determined. The single-armed trial design could not address effects of radiation dose or scheduling on the TCR repertoire.

About this clone itself: It lacks a known antigen. The sample holds no much larger clone one base away, and base qualities are not on file.

The immunoSEQ kit was used, according to the manufacturer's recommendations, to generate TCR beta libraries from genomic DNA. To prepare the libraries, a first multiplex PCR with proprietary primers was run, followed by a second PCR that added unique barcodes, and a bead cleanup was done after each round. A positive control reaction and a negative control reaction, both provided in the kit, were run with every batch of samples. The final libraries underwent checking on an Agilent 4200 TapeStation D1000 ScreenTape, volumetric pooling, and quantification by qPCR. Sequencing ran on an Illumina NextSeq500 with a MidOutput 150-cycle cartridge, using 156 Read1 and 15 Index1 cycles with kit custom primers. The pooled library was loaded at 0.9 to 1 pM with an approximately 20% PhiX control spike-in. The authors' pipeline ran thus. Vendor-processed data were analyzed in R, with a clonotype defined as all T cells sharing the same CDR3 nucleotide sequence. In the clone abundance analyses, frequencies in each sample were normalized to that sample's 10,000 most abundant clones. Public T cell clones, averaging fewer than five per sample, were removed before analysis. Tumor-enriched and baseline blood-enriched clonotypes were defined by at least a 32-fold difference in abundance between compartments. A beta-binomial differential abundance model was used to identify clonotypes that were expanded or contracted between blood time points. Tumor-blood repertoire similarity was measured with the Baroni-Urbani and Buser coefficient, and groups were compared using two-tailed Wilcoxon tests in R. Drawn from immuneACCESS, this table holds only the in-frame rearrangements with V and J called that TCRdb kept. Clones are partly lost; checked studies trace under half to an unresolved V gene and leave the rest unexplained. Clone size and V and J calls were adopted from that table, with D and trimming inferred from the DNA. For this sample there are about 170,000 clones; roughly nine tenths appear just once. The ten largest clonotypes hold about 10% of the sample.

The time point label here, explained by the study, means: blood 4 weeks post-SBRT, at nephrectomy. Reading the label with the study, this specimen's treatment or condition is: 15 Gy SBRT to primary tumor, nephrectomy 4 weeks later. Samples came from a clinical trial, in which primary renal cell carcinomas received 15 Gy stereotactic body radiation therapy followed by nephrectomy 4 weeks later. To follow tumor-enriched clonotypes, serial peripheral blood was collected from radiation-treated patients at baseline and at 2 weeks and 4 weeks after SBRT. Every patient had renal cell carcinoma of clear cell pathology. Genomic DNA for TCR sequencing was prepared using the QIAamp DNA Blood Mini Kit (Qiagen). The analyses included only samples that passed all quality control checks. Trimming takes 6 bases from V and 1 base from J, and the germline ends sit 7 bases apart. The germline V gene (reference sequence) provides CDR1 DFQATT and CDR2 SNEGSKA. The CDR3 holds 11 amino acids from the cysteine to the phenylalanine. Left in the record is the CDR3 DNA by itself, 33 bases read in frame from the first base.

The sequence came from a woman in her forties or fifties with renal cell carcinoma. Rearrangement joined TRBV20-1 to TRBJ2-7, with the identity of the D gene unclear. The sequences come from blood, collected from a patient whose treatment included radiotherapy and nephrectomy. The DNA reads as follows: TGCAGTGCCGTCATGTCCTACGAGCAGTACTTC. The translation is CSAVMSYEQYF.